A single T cell receptor (beta chain) is shown here with its context. This receptor's antigen is unknown. This clone may be a read error of a much larger clone one base away. Donors were a few dozen systemically healthy Caucasian individuals from Russia aged roughly 6 to 90 years. Each donor gave roughly 9.5 milliliters of peripheral blood, collected into EDTA-treated Vacutainer tubes. Ficoll-Paque density-gradient centrifugation was used to isolate PBMCs, with at least 6 million obtained per sample. Total RNA, at least 5 micrograms per sample, was extracted from PBMCs with Trizol reagent. Naive CD45RAhigh/CD27high T cell percentages were measured by flow cytometry on a PBMC aliquot from every donor. CDR3 length: 13 amino acids, cysteine to phenylalanine. Of the read, only the CDR3 DNA is kept; its 39 bases are in frame from base 1. The germline V gene provides CDR1 SGHAT and CDR2 FQNNGV. This sample is part of a study of blood T cells in healthy people across ages (dated by TCRdb to between 2014 and 2017). Background on the whole study: Template switching captured roughly one uniquely barcoded TCR beta cDNA molecule per two T cells in model experiments. Using deep sequencing normalized with unique cDNA molecular identifiers, the study measured how TCR beta repertoire diversity changes with age. Donors were grouped into four age groups: young (average roughly 16 years), middle-aged (over 35), aged (about 60) and long-lived (around 80). To avoid experimental bias, donors of different ages were distributed randomly across sequencing lanes. The study analyzed two additional independent replicas of 1 million unique cDNA reads from the same blood draw for two donors, one aged 18 to 29 and one aged 80 or older.

Library preparation was by 5' RACE. TCRdb records Illumina HiSeq 2500 as the sequencer. A second PCR of about 7 to 12 cycles was run with a J-beta primer mix and a sample-barcoded 5' primer. A template-switch 5' adaptor carrying 12 random nucleotides introduced a unique molecular identifier onto each TCR beta cDNA molecule. Each sample yielded at least 2.5 million CDR3-containing paired-end reads. First-strand cDNA synthesis was performed from all RNA using the Mint cDNA synthesis kit, with priming by a TRBC-specific oligonucleotide. Following uracil-DNA glycosylase treatment, all cDNA underwent a first 18-cycle PCR with the universal primers M1SS and BC2_uni_R. The study's own analysis went as follows. For normalization, 1 million high-quality reads, each with a distinct molecular identifier, were randomly selected from each sample. Instead of being binned into consensus sequences, reads with shared molecular identifiers were discarded. CDR3 identification, clonotype clustering and error correction used MiTCR with a Q25 quality threshold and the strictest error-elimination algorithm. Lower-bound total TCR beta diversity was estimated with a nonparametric unseen species model using Euler transformation. Through fastp at Q25 and MiXCR, TCRdb rebuilt clones from the public reads, retaining in-frame beta chains. Each record represents a unique CDR3 protein, reported with the most common genes and DNA among its rows. TCRdb, not the authors, supplied the V and J calls. This sample comprises roughly 1,500,000 distinct CDR3 sequences, approximately 40% of them detected only once. The leading ten clones occupy 7% to 9% of the sample.

Broader findings and caveats from the paper: There was a strong correlation between observed TCR beta diversity and the percentage of naive T cells measured by flow cytometry. Compared with the aged group, more naive CD4+ T cells, fewer expanded clones and increased TCR diversity were shown by the long-lived group, suggesting age selection. Estimates of total diversity based on one million sequenced T cells were considered lower bounds and underestimates. Donor CMV infection status was unknown, potentially confounding age-related changes in expanded clonotypes. Bulk unsorted PBMC profiling prevented conclusive comparison of naive and antigen-experienced compartments. As age increased, observed TCR beta diversity per million T cells dropped in a roughly linear way, and a significant reduction was already evident by age 40.

The chain employs TRBV11-2 and TRBJ2-5, with the D gene not clear enough to name. The receptor was derived from a woman under 30 in good health. The sequenced sample was blood. The CDR3 region reads CDSSLDLGETQYF. The sequenced DNA is TGTGACAGCAGCTTAGATCTCGGAGAGACCCAGTACTTC. The variable domain in full, with residues beyond the CDR3 obtained from the reference TRBV11-2 and TRBJ2-5 genes, is EAGVAQSPRYKIIEKRQSVAFWCNPISGHATLYWYQQILGQGPKLLIQFQNNGVVDDSQLPKDRFSAERLKGVDSTLKIQPAKLEDSAVYLCDSSLDLGETQYFGPGTRLLVL.